These 6 T cell receptor beta chains were all obtained from the same sample, sequenced in a study of cytomegalovirus exposure and HLA in healthy donors. The PCR ran on 60 Vbeta and 13 Jbeta primers. Profiled with immunoSEQ multiplex PCR; TCRdb holds only in-frame clones, not every one. This table holds roughly 150,000 clones, 85% found once. The sample taken for sequencing was PBMCs. Receptors originate from a boy aged 2 to 10 in good health and CMV-seronegative.

This chain uses TRBV14 with TRBJ2-1; D is perhaps TRBD2 (6 bases). This CDR3 is 16 amino acids long. Trimming took 2 bases from V and 4 from J, leaving 15 bases between them. Germline V gene data show CDR1 as SGHDN and CDR2 as FVKESK. The CDR3 here is CASSQRAGSLYNEQFF. The CDR3 DNA sequence: TGTGCCAGCAGCCAACGGGCGGGATCCTTGTACAATGAGCAGTTCTTC.

V and J are TRBV4-1 and TRBJ2-2, with D uncertain. Germline CDR1 and CDR2: MGHRA and YSYEKL. The CDR3 totals 14 residues. V was shortened by 1 base and J by 3 bases, with 6 bases between the two germline ends. The CDR3 region is CASSQARDTGELFF. The CDR3 DNA reads TGCGCCAGCAGCCAAGCCCGGGACACCGGGGAGCTGTTTTTT.

The V gene is TRBV28, the J gene TRBJ2-3; 12 nucleotides line up with TRBD2. Germline loops: CDR1 MDHEN, CDR2 SYDVKM. The CDR3 consists of 15 residues. V gave up 7 bases and J gave up 0 bases; unmatched junction bases: 2. The CDR3 DNA follows: TGTGCCAGCACTCTAGCGGGGGGGAGCACAGATACGCAGTATTTT. It specifies CASTLAGGSTDTQYF.

Comments on this clone: At the DNA level, this CDR3 is encoded by other sequences in the same sample as well. V is TRBV5-1 and J is TRBJ1-2; D is unclear. Looked up from germline, CDR1 is SGHRS and CDR2 is YFSETQ. This CDR3 contains 13 residues. V lost 0 bases to trimming and J lost 1 base, with 4 bases between them. The chain's CDR3 is CASSLDSNYGYTF. DNA for the CDR3: TGCGCCAGCAGCTTGGACAGTAACTATGGCTACACCTTC.

The chain has TRBV28 and TRBJ2-5; D may be TRBD2 (6 bases). The CDR3 sequence is 14 residues long. Between the trimmed V and J ends, which lost 2 bases and 4 bases, there was a span of 11 bases. Germline lookup yields CDR1 MDHEN and CDR2 SYDVKM. CDR3 sequence: CASSLIGAGETQYF. The CDR3, as DNA: TGTGCCAGCAGTTTAATAGGAGCGGGAGAGACCCAGTACTTC.

This clone was seen a few times. CDR3 in DNA: TGTGCCAGCAGTGTAACTAGCGGGGGCTACAATGAGCAGTTCTTC. Its translation: CASSVTSGGYNEQFF. The chain is built from TRBV6-1 and TRBJ2-1; 11 bases match TRBD2. V shed 4 bases, J shed 3 bases, and the junction held 2 bases outside the gene matches. The CDR3 loop spans 15 amino acids. The germline V gene has CDR1 MNHNS and CDR2 SASEGT.